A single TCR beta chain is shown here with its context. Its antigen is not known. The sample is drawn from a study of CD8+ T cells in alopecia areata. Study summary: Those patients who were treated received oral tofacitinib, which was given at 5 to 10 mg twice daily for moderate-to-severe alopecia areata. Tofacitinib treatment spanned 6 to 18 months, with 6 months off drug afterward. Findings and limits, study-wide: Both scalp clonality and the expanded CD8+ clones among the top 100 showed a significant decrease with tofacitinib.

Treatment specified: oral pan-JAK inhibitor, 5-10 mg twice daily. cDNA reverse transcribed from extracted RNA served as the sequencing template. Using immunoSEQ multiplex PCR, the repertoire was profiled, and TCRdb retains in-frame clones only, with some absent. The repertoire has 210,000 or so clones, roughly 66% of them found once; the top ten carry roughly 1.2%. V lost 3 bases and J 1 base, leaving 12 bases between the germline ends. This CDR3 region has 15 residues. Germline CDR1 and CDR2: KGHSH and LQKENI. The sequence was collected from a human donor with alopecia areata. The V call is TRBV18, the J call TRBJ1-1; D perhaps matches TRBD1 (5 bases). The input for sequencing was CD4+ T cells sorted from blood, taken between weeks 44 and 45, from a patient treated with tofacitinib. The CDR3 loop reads CASSPPGRGNTEAFF. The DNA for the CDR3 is TGTGCCAGCTCACCCCCGGGGCGCGGGAACACTGAAGCTTTCTTT.